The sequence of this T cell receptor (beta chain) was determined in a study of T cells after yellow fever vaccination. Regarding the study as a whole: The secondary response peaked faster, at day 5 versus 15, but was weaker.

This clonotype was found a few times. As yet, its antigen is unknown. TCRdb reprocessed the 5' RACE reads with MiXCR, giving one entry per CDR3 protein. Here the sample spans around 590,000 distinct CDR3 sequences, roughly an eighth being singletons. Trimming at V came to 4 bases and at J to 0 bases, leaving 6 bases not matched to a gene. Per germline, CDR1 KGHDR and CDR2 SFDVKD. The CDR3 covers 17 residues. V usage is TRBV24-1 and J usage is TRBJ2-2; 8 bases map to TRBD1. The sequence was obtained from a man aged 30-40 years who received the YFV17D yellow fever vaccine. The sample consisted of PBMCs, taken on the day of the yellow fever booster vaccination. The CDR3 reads CATSDWTGPTNTGELFF. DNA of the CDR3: TGTGCCACCAGTGACTGGACAGGGCCAACGAACACCGGGGAGCTGTTTTTT.